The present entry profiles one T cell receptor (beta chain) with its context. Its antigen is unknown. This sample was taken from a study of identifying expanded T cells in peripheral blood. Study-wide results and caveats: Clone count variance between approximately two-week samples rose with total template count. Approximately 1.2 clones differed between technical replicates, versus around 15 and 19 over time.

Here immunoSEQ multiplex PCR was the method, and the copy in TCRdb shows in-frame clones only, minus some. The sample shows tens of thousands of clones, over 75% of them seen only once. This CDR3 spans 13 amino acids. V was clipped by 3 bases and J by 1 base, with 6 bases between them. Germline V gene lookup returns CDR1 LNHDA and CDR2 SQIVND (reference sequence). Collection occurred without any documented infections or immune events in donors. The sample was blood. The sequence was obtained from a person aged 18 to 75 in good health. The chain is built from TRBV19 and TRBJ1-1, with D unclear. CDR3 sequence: CASSIVWNTEAFF. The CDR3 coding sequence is TGTGCCAGTAGTATTGTATGGAACACTGAAGCTTTCTTT.